Shown below are 26 T cell receptor beta chains from a single sample sequenced in a study of cytomegalovirus exposure and HLA in healthy donors. The PCR made use of 60 Vbeta and 13 Jbeta primers. Only in-frame clones appear in the TCRdb table, and some are missing; sequencing was by immunoSEQ multiplex PCR. Here the sample spans about 100,000 clones, around 10% being singletons. Sequenced sample: PBMCs. The receptors shown here come from a middle-aged man in good health and CMV-seropositive.

In this sample, this clone turned up a few times. The rearrangement links TRBV4-1 to TRBJ2-7; 8 bases align to TRBD2. Per germline, CDR1 MGHRA and CDR2 YSYEKL. The trim removed 0 bases at V and 0 bases at J, leaving 4 bases unmatched. This CDR3 spans 16 amino acids. In nucleotides, the CDR3 is TGCGCCAGCAGCCAAGACGCAAGCGGGAGCTCCTACGAGCAGTACTTC. Encoded protein: CASSQDASGSSYEQYF.

This clone has only a few counts. The V gene is TRBV18, the J gene TRBJ2-1; the match to TRBD2 covers 16 bases. After removal of 2 bases from V and 9 bases from J, the junction contained 4 bases not matched to a gene. The germline CDR1 and CDR2 sequences are KGHSH and LQKENI. CDR3 length: 16 amino acids. In nucleotides, the CDR3 is TGTGCCAGCTCACCAGGGACTAGCGGGAGGGCCAGTGAGCAGTTCTTC. Translated, it gives CASSPGTSGRASEQFF.

This clone occurred many times. J is TRBJ1-6 and V is TRBV5-4; 8 nucleotides align to TRBD1. Germline lookup yields CDR1 SGHNT and CDR2 YYREEE (reference sequence). The CDR3 sequence is 14 residues long. After removal of 5 bases from V and 9 bases from J, the junction contained 7 bases not matched to a gene. CDR3 in amino acids: CASRGQGAASPLHF. The CDR3, as DNA: TGTGCCAGCAGGGGTCAGGGGGCGGCTTCACCCCTCCACTTT.

The rearrangement joins TRBV29-1 to TRBJ1-2, with 7 bases aligning to TRBD1. J lost 4 bases, V lost 3 bases, and 11 bases had no gene match. Germline assignment: CDR1 SQVTM and CDR2 ANQGSEA. The CDR3 totals 15 residues. The CDR3 reads CSVDKTRDRVYGYTF. The CDR3 DNA is TGCAGCGTTGATAAAACCCGGGACAGAGTCTATGGCTACACCTTC. The variable domain in full, completed from reference TRBV29-1 and TRBJ1-2, reads SAVISQKPSRDICQRGTSLTIQCQVDSQVTMMFWYRQQPGQSLTLIATANQGSEATYESGFVIDKFPISRPNLTFSTLTVSNMSPEDSSIYLCSVDKTRDRVYGYTFGSGTRLTVV.

This clone was seen a few times. J is TRBJ1-1 and V is TRBV27; D possibly corresponds to TRBD1 (5 bases). Germline V gives CDR1 MNHEY, CDR2 SMNVEV (reference sequence). CDR3 length equals 12 residues. V gave up 7 bases and J gave up 3 bases, with 9 bases separating them. The CDR3 DNA follows: TGTGCCAGCACAGCGGGGGACACTGAAGCTTTCTTT. It codes for CASTAGDTEAFF.

This clone was recorded a few times. The rearrangement joins TRBV5-4 to TRBJ2-1; TRBD2 agrees at 11 bases. CDR1 is SGHNT and CDR2 is YYREEE in the germline V gene (reference sequence). The V gene end was trimmed by 2 bases and the J gene end by 5 bases; junction bases not matched to a gene: 3. The CDR3 is made up of 15 amino acids. The CDR3 reads CASSLLAGVHNEQFF. The CDR3 nucleotides read TGTGCCAGCAGCTTACTAGCGGGAGTTCACAATGAGCAGTTCTTC.

This clone turned up a few times. The J gene is TRBJ2-3, the V gene TRBV5-6; 7 bases fit TRBD2. Germline CDR1 and CDR2: SGHDT and YYEEEE. The CDR3 is 15 residues long. Trimming cost V 4 bases and J 2 bases; bases outside gene matches: 7. CDR3 coding DNA: TGTGCCAGCAGCCGGGGGGACCGGGACACAGATACGCAGTATTTT. Translated: CASSRGDRDTDTQYF.

A few counts support this clone. CDR3 DNA sequence: TGCGCCAGCAGCCTTGGGACTAGCGGGAGCTATGAGCAGTTCTTC. Translating gives CASSLGTSGSYEQFF. The genes are TRBV4-3 and TRBJ2-1; 14 bases map to TRBD2. There are 15 residues in the CDR3. V was pared by 4 bases and J by 8 bases, with 4 bases of the junction left unmatched. The germline V gene has CDR1 LGHNA and CDR2 YSLEER.

V and J are TRBV23-1 and TRBJ2-7, with 13 bases matching TRBD2. Being an ORF, TRBV23-1 has a function that is uncertain. The V and J ends lost 3 bases and 4 bases, in that order; junction bases with no gene match: 6. The CDR3 totals 16 residues. CDR3 coding DNA: TGCGCCAGCAGTCACCGACTAGCGGGAGGATCTTACGAGCAGTACTTC. Translated: CASSHRLAGGSYEQYF.

This clone was seen a handful of times. The rearrangement links TRBV27 to TRBJ2-1; TRBD2 matches 12 bases. This CDR3 spans 17 amino acids. The ends lost 4 bases at V and 3 bases at J; junction bases unmatched: 7. Germline V gives CDR1 MNHEY, CDR2 SMNVEV (reference sequence). CDR3 in amino acids: CASSYPPLAGGYNEQFF. The CDR3 region has the DNA TGTGCCAGCAGTTACCCCCCACTAGCGGGAGGCTACAATGAGCAGTTCTTC.

This clone was observed a handful of times. V gene TRBV28 combines with J gene TRBJ1-2; D ambiguous. From germline, CDR1 is MDHEN and CDR2 SYDVKM. There are 11 residues in the CDR3. Trimming took 3 bases from V and 8 from J, leaving 7 bases between them. The CDR3 reads CASSFEEGYTF. The CDR3 DNA sequence: TGTGCCAGCAGTTTTGAGGAGGGCTACACCTTC.

This clone was observed a few times. Other DNA sequences of this sample code for an identical CDR3. The V call is TRBV9, the J call TRBJ2-3, with 8 bases aligning to TRBD1. The germline CDR1 and CDR2 sequences are SGDLS and YYNGEE. The CDR3 loop spans 16 amino acids. The J segment lost 1 base and the V segment lost 0 bases, leaving 4 bases of the junction unmatched. CDR3 DNA sequence: TGTGCCAGCAGCGTAGGAAACAGGGGGGGCACAGATACGCAGTATTTT. Translated: CASSVGNRGGTDTQYF.

This clone was observed a handful of times. The V gene is TRBV4-1, the J gene TRBJ2-1, with TRBD2 matching 7 bases. This CDR3 comprises 20 residues. With 3 bases clipped from V and 7 bases from J, the junction kept 24 bases outside the gene matches. Germline V CDR1 and CDR2: MGHRA, YSYEKL. In nucleotides, the CDR3 is TGCGCCAGCAGCCACCCTGGGCTCGGAGGTAGCGGGCCCCCTAGGAATGAGCAGTTCTTC. Protein product: CASSHPGLGGSGPPRNEQFF.

V gene TRBV2 combines with J gene TRBJ2-7; 10 bases agree with TRBD2. This CDR3 comprises 15 residues. The junction had 9 bases not matched to a gene; V was cut back by 10 bases and J by 0 bases. Germline CDR1 and CDR2: SNHLY and FYNNEI. As DNA, the CDR3 is TGTGCCACCTATCCGGGACTAGCGCCCTCCTACGAGCAGTACTTC. As protein: CATYPGLAPSYEQYF. Based on the CDR3 plus reference TRBV2 and TRBJ2-7, the full variable domain is EPEVTQTPSHQVTQMGQEVILRCVPISNHLYFYWYRQILGQKVEFLVSFYNNEISEKSEIFDDQFSVERPDGSNFTLKIRSTKLEDSAMYFCATYPGLAPSYEQYFGPGTRLTVT.

This chain links TRBV19 with TRBJ1-5; 7 positions agree with TRBD1. Unmatched junction bases numbered 6, after V lost 7 bases and J lost 3 bases. The CDR3 extends over 14 amino acids. The V gene's germline CDR1 is LNHDA and CDR2 SQIVND (reference sequence). The DNA for the CDR3 is TGTGCCAGTATAGGCAGGGGGATCAATCAGCCCCAGCATTTT. This sequence encodes CASIGRGINQPQHF. Full variable domain (outside the CDR3, taken from reference TRBV19 and TRBJ1-5): DGGITQSPKYLFRKEGQNVTLSCEQNLNHDAMYWYRQDPGQGLRLIYYSQIVNDFQKGDIAEGYSVSREKKESFPLTVTSAQKNPTAFYLCASIGRGINQPQHFGDGTRLSIL.

As to this clone: One junction end does not reproduce the germline sequence, and a read error may be involved. The chain is built from TRBV29-1 and TRBJ2-5; D is undetermined. The germline V gene encodes CDR1 SQVTM and CDR2 ANQGSEA. CDR3 length: 12 residues. The CDR3 here is CSVYLLGETQYF. The CDR3 coding sequence is TGCAGCGTTTATCTTCTTGGAGAGACGCAGTACTTC.

This rearrangement joins TRBV2 to TRBJ1-6, with 7 bases matching TRBD1. This CDR3 contains 14 residues. Looked up from germline, CDR1 is SNHLY and CDR2 is FYNNEI. Trimming removed 6 bases from V and 7 bases from J; junction bases left unmatched: 6. CDR3: CASRTGQTNSPLHF. The CDR3 DNA sequence: TGTGCCAGCAGAACGGGACAGACAAATTCACCCCTCCACTTT.

This clone was seen more than once but under ten times. The chain carries TRBV5-1 and TRBJ2-7, with unresolved D. The V gene lost 1 base and the J gene lost 6 bases, with 8 bases spanning the gap. The CDR3 consists of 12 residues. The germline gives CDR1 SGHRS, CDR2 YFSETQ. Written as DNA, the CDR3 is TGCGCCAGCAGCTTGTCAGTCCGCGAGCAGTACTTC. Translated, it gives CASSLSVREQYF.

The chain combines TRBV20-1 with TRBJ1-2; 7 bases are shared with TRBD1. V was pared by 5 bases and J by 7 bases, with 4 bases of the junction left unmatched. This CDR3 contains 11 residues. The germline gives CDR1 DFQATT, CDR2 SNEGSKA (reference sequence). CDR3 region: CSAAGGRGYTF. As DNA, the CDR3 is TGCAGTGCTGCAGGGGGACGTGGCTACACCTTC.

This chain joins TRBV28 and TRBJ2-7; the D gene is possibly TRBD2 (6 bases). The CDR3 runs 14 residues. V was clipped by 2 bases and J by 4 bases, with 12 bases between them. Germline V lookup: CDR1 MDHEN, CDR2 SYDVKM. The DNA for the CDR3 is TGTGCCAGCAGTTTAGGGCTAGGAGGGTACGAGCAGTACTTC. Translating gives CASSLGLGGYEQYF.

This chain connects TRBV4-3 to TRBJ2-3; 10 bases are a match to TRBD2. V gave up 1 base and J gave up 0 bases; unmatched junction bases: 7. The CDR3 loop spans 18 amino acids. Germline CDR1 reads LGHNA; CDR2 reads YSLEER. In DNA form, the CDR3 reads TGCGCCAGCAGCCAAGCTGCTAGCGGGAGAGCGAGCACAGATACGCAGTATTTT. This codes for CASSQAASGRASTDTQYF.

This clone was detected only a few times. The rearrangement joins TRBV10-1 to TRBJ2-3; no reliable D call. The CDR3 is made up of 12 amino acids. The germline gives CDR1 WNHNN, CDR2 SYGVQD (reference sequence). Trimming shortened V by 3 bases and J by 4 bases, and 5 bases separated the two germline ends. The CDR3 nucleotides are TGCGCCAGCAGTGATCACTCAGATACGCAGTATTTT. This codes for CASSDHSDTQYF.

This clone was seen a handful of times. This chain joins TRBV5-6 and TRBJ2-1; 13 nucleotides line up with TRBD2. CDR1 is SGHDT, CDR2 YYEEEE, per germline. The CDR3 length is 16 residues. V shed 4 bases, J shed 7 bases, and the junction held 8 bases outside the gene matches. The CDR3 loop is CASSVLLAGGTNEQFF. The CDR3 region has the DNA TGTGCCAGCAGCGTACTACTAGCGGGAGGGACAAATGAGCAGTTCTTC.

This clone was observed a few times. CDR3 region: CASSLLSGGSTEKLFF. The DNA of the CDR3 is TGTGCCAGCAGCTTGCTATCTGGGGGGTCAACTGAAAAACTGTTTTTT. This rearrangement joins TRBV5-6 to TRBJ1-4, with D tentatively TRBD1 (5 bases). Trimming left V 1 base short and J 7 bases short, with 17 bases between. The CDR3 contains 16 residues. Germline V CDR1 and CDR2: SGHDT, YYEEEE. The whole variable domain, filled in from reference TRBV5-6 and TRBJ1-4, reads DAGVTQSPTHLIKTRGQQVTLRCSPKSGHDTVSWYQQALGQGPQFIFQYYEEEERQRGNFPDRFSGHQFPNYSSELNVNALLLGDSALYLCASSLLSGGSTEKLFFGSGTQLSVL.

The CDR3 region is CASSSSGGSYNEQFF. The CDR3 coding sequence is TGTGCCAGCAGCTCTAGCGGAGGCTCCTACAATGAGCAGTTCTTC. The chain recombines TRBV5-4 with TRBJ2-1; TRBD2 matches 7 bases. The V segment lost 3 bases and the J segment 0 bases; nucleotides outside the gene matches: 3. This CDR3 has 15 amino acids. Germline CDR1 is SGHNT and CDR2 is YYREEE (reference sequence).

This sequence joins TRBV9 and TRBJ1-4; D is uncertain. Germline V gene sequence: CDR1 SGDLS, CDR2 YYNGEE. The CDR3 consists of 13 residues. V was clipped by 5 bases and J by 6 bases, with 11 bases between them. CDR3 DNA: TGTGCCAGCAGTTCAGAGGCGGATGAAAAACTGTTTTTT. This gives the protein CASSSEADEKLFF. Together with reference TRBV9 and TRBJ1-4, the CDR3 gives the full variable domain: DSGVTQTPKHLITATGQRVTLRCSPRSGDLSVYWYQQSLDQGLQFLIQYYNGEERAKGNILERFSAQQFPDLHSELNLSSLELGDSALYFCASSSEADEKLFFGSGTQLSVL.